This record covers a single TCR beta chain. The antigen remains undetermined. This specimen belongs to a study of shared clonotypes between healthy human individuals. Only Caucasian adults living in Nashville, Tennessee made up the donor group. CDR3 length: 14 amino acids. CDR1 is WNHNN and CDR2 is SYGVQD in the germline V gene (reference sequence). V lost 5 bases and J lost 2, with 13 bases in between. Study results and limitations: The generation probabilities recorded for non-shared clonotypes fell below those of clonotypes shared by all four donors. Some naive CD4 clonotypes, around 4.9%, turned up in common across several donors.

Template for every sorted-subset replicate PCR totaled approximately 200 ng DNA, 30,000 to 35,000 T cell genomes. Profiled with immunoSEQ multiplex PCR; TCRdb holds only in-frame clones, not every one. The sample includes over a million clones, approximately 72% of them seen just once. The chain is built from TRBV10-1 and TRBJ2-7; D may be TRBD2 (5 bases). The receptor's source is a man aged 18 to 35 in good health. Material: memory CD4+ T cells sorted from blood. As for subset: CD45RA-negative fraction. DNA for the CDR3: TGCGCCAGCAGTACGGGGTCTCGGCCCTACGAGCAGTACTTC. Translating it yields CASSTGSRPYEQYF.